The T cell receptor (beta chain) under discussion was sequenced for a study of shared clonotypes between healthy human individuals. This clone was detected only once. Its antigen is unidentified. General study points: Generation probabilities were higher for clonotypes shared across all four sorted-subset donors than for unshared ones.

Donors comprised healthy HIV-negative adults lacking recent acute infections or vaccinations. Germline CDR1 and CDR2: SGHRS and YFSETQ. The CDR3 extends over 14 amino acids. After removal of 4 bases from V and 4 bases from J, the junction contained 7 bases not matched to a gene. Some clones are missing from TCRdb's copy, which holds only in-frame ones; the method was immunoSEQ multiplex PCR. The sample yields approximately 350,000 clones, approximately 79% seen once. The TCR sequence derives from a man aged 30 to 39 in good health. V is TRBV5-1 and J is TRBJ2-5, with 7 bases fitting TRBD2. Input material: memory CD4+ T cells sorted from blood. Sample subset: CD45RA-negative fraction. The CDR3 DNA follows: TGCGCCAGCAGCCCTTGGGGGGGGTTAGAGACCCAGTACTTC. Protein product: CASSPWGGLETQYF.